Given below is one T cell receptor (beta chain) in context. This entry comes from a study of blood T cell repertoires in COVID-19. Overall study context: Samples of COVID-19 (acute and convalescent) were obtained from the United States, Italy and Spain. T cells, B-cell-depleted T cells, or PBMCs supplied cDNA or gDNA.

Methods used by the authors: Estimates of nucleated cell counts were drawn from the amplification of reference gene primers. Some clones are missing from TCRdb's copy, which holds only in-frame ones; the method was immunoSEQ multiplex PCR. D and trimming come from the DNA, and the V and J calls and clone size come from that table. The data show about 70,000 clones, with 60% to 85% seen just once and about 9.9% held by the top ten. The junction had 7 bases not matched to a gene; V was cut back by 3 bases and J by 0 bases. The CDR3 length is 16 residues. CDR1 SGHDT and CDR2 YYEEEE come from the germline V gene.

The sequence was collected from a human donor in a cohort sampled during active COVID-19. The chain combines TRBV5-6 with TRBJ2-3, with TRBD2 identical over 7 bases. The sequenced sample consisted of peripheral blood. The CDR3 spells CASSWSGTASTDTQYF. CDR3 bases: TGTGCCAGCAGCTGGAGCGGGACGGCTAGCACAGATACGCAGTATTTT.